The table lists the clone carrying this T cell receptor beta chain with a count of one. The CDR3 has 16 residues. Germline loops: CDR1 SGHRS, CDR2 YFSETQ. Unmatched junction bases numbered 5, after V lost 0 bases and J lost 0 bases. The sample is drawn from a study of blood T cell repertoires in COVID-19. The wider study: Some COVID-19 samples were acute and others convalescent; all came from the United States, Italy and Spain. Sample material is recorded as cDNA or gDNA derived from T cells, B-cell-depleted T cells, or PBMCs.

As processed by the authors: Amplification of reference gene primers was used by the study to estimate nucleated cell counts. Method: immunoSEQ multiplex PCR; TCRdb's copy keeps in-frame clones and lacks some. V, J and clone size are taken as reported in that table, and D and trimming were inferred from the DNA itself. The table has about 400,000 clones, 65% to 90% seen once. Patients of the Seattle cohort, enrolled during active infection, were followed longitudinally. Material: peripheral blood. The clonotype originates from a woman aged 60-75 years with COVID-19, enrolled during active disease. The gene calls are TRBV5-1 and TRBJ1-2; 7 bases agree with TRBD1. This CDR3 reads CASSLGFDRANYGYTF. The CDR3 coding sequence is TGCGCCAGCAGCTTGGGCTTCGACAGGGCTAACTATGGCTACACCTTC.